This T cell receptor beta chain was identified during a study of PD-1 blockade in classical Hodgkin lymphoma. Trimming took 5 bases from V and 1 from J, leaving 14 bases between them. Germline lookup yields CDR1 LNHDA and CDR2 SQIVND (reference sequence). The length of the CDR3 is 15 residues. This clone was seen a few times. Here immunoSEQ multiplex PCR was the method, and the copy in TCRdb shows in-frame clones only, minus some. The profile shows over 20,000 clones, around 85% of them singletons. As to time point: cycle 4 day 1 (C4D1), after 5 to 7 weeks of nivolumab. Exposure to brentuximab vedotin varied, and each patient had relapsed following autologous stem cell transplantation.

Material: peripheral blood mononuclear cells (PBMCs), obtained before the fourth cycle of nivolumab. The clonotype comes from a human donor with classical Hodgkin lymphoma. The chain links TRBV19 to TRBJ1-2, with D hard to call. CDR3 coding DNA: TGTGCCAGTAGTCCTCATATGGATCATAACTATGGCTACACCTTC. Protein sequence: CASSPHMDHNYGYTF.